This T cell receptor (beta chain) was retrieved from a study of T cells in Graves' hyperthyroidism and ophthalmopathy (dated by TCRdb to about 2019). Regarding the complete study: Peripheral blood was sampled at the time of initial diagnosis, prior to any treatment. Prospective prediction of ophthalmopathy was tested in an independent validation cohort consisting of about 20 hyperthyroidism patients and about 17 patients who later progressed to ophthalmopathy. Following sampling, methimazole starting at 30 mg daily was given to hyperthyroidism patients, and high-dose intravenous methylprednisolone was given to ophthalmopathy patients. Thyroid tissue and blood T-cell repertoires from six Graves' hyperthyroidism patients were also compared in the study. TCR V-J signatures able to tell the groups apart were searched for in a discovery cohort of around 95 patients, of whom approximately 40 had Graves' ophthalmopathy and about 60 had stable Graves' hyperthyroidism. For training and testing, the 100 or so patients in the discovery cohort were randomly divided in a 7:3 ratio. TCR Vbeta CDR3 sequencing of 130 to 150 peripheral blood samples (more than 40 ophthalmopathy, approximately 80 hyperthyroidism and some 17 progressor patients) is reported in the paper.

The CDR3 covers 13 residues, taking in both the cysteine and the phenylalanine. Only CDR3 DNA is held: 39 bases, read in frame from base 1. The germline V gene (reference sequence) yields LGHDT for CDR1 and YNNKEL for CDR2. The germline V end is reduced by 2 bases and the J end by 5 bases; junction bases left unmatched: 2. For this clonotype: There is no known antigen for this receptor. No much larger clone is present one base from it, and per-base qualities are unavailable.

The TCR beta CDR3 regions were amplified from RNA transcripts. The first round of RT-PCR for the TCR CDR3 was performed with the HTBI primer set and the Qiagen OneStep RT-PCR kit. A second multiplex PCR round built the libraries, followed by size selection and purification. Sequencing of the libraries was done on an Illumina HiSeq2000 using paired-end 100 bp reads. The authors processed their data as follows. SOAPnuke was used to process the raw data, throwing out any read that contained adapters or uncalled bases, had a mean Phred below 15, or lacked an exact constant-primer or identifier match. High-quality paired reads were merged using COPE v1.2.5, and each unique nucleotide sequence was defined as a clonotype. MiTCR v1.1 was used to align clonotypes to the IMGT TRBV, TRBD and TRBJ reference segments. Only V-J combinations with frequency above 0.0001, covering approximately 99% of repertoires, were analysed. The TCS score was defined as F50 (clonal expansion) divided by E x V (chaos), with BLOSUM62-based TCRdist calculated between CDR3 peptides within each V-J. Welch's t-statistics and random forest reduced some 510 V-J features to 10 to 15, which were used in a naive Bayes classifier (R e1071). In TCRdb, the public reads were trimmed at Q25 with fastp and aligned with MiXCR, with productive beta chains retained. Each CDR3 protein appears once, grouped with its most common genes and DNA. TCRdb, not the authors, supplied the V and J calls. The sample table holds 490,000 or so distinct CDR3 sequences, of which 20% to 25% were seen once. Clones ranked in the top ten supply about 53% of the sample.

Moderately to severely active disease, a Clinical Activity Score of at least 3, a NOSPECS grade of at least 4, and a duration under 3 months were present in ophthalmopathy patients. The study excluded patients with uncontrolled infections, other autoimmune diseases, pregnancy or lactation. Clinical symptoms, serum thyroxine and TRAb, thyroid ultrasound, and orbital computed tomography formed the basis for the diagnoses. PBMCs were isolated from approximately 10 ml of fresh peripheral blood by Ficoll-Paque density gradient centrifugation. Trizol reagent was used to extract total RNA, and RNA quality was then checked on an Agilent 2100 Bioanalyzer. Here is what the overall study found, with its caveats: In cross-validation, a model built on a 13 V-J signature told ophthalmopathy apart from stable hyperthyroidism with approximately 91% sensitivity and roughly 81% specificity, and in testing the same model reached 80%/75%. Sample size was not statistically predetermined, and blinding of investigators to group allocation was not performed. During validation, the model predicted progression to ophthalmopathy a median of about 6.5 months ahead of onset, with around 71% sensitivity and 72.22% specificity. Most expanded thyroid clonotypes (frequency above 0.001) were also detected in blood, a finding suggesting that blood repertoires may reflect thyroid immune responses.

Recombination joined TRBV3-1 with TRBJ2-5; 7 central nucleotides agree with TRBD2. The sample consisted of blood. This receptor was obtained from a woman between 65 and 79 years old with Graves' ophthalmopathy. The nucleotides are TGTGCCAGCAGCCAACCTAGCGGTGAGACCCAGTACTTC. It translates as CASSQPSGETQYF.